The source of this TCR beta chain is a study of post-analysis software for immune sequencing data. Study-level results: Controls' normalized Chao1 diversity significantly exceeded that of multiple sclerosis patients.

This clonotype has ten or more counts. The antigen is undetermined. Libraries were made from TCR beta cDNA, and they carried unique molecular identifiers. TCRdb independently ran MiXCR on the PCR reads; one entry per CDR3 protein. The table has more than 350,000 distinct CDR3 sequences, approximately 39% seen once; the top ten hold about 8%. This receptor was obtained from a girl aged 2 to 10 with multiple sclerosis. The material sequenced was blood.

In nucleotides, the CDR3 is TGTGCCAGCAGCCCCCAACAGGGTTCCTACGAGCAGTACTTC. It codes for CASSPQQGSYEQYF. V gene TRBV7-2 combines with J gene TRBJ2-7; the D gene is possibly TRBD1 (6 bases). Deletions cut 5 bases from V and 1 base from J, with 12 bases between. This CDR3 is 14 amino acids long. The germline V gene encodes CDR1 SGHTA and CDR2 FQGNSA.